This is a list of T cell receptor beta chains from one sample in a study of blood T cells in healthy people across ages. TCRdb analysed the 5' RACE reads with MiXCR anew, one entry per CDR3 protein. This sample has about 1,400,000 distinct CDR3 sequences, with around 42% found just once. The material sequenced was blood. All receptors derive from a woman between 18 and 29 years old in good health. The CDR3 runs from the conserved cysteine through the conserved F or W. The order of the fields is CDR3 protein, CDR3 DNA, D gene, V gene, J gene, clone size. A D gene is named only where the DNA matches it firmly. Some rows have no size entry. The others give once, few or many, or a class for an expanded clone.

CDR3: CGAFNTEAFF
DNA: TGCGGGGCGTTTAATACTGAAGCTTTCTTT
D: -
V: TRBV20-1
J: TRBJ1-1
size: -

CDR3: CASSESQYSEQFF
DNA: TGTGCCAGCAGTGAGAGTCAGTACAGTGAGCAGTTCTTC
D: -
V: TRBV2
J: TRBJ2-1
size: -

CDR3: CASSTPGTGYNYGYTF
DNA: TGTGCCAGCAGTACCCCCGGGACAGGGTATAACTATGGCTACACCTTC
D: TRBD1
V: TRBV6-5
J: TRBJ1-2
size: few

CDR3: CASSLRLQNSPLHF
DNA: TGTGCCAGCAGTTTGAGACTGCAGAATTCACCCCTCCACTTT
D: -
V: TRBV28
J: TRBJ1-6
size: -

CDR3: CSAQTGGRTEAFF
DNA: TGCAGTGCTCAGACGGGCGGGCGCACTGAAGCTTTCTTT
D: -
V: TRBV20-1
J: TRBJ1-1
size: -

CDR3: CASSQAPLRTREANEQFF
DNA: TGCGCCAGCAGCCAAGCCCCGCTGAGGACGCGGGAGGCAAATGAGCAGTTCTTC
D: TRBD2
V: TRBV4-1
J: TRBJ2-1
size: many

CDR3: CASSTGTRAATNEKLFF
DNA: TGTGCCAGCAGCACAGGGACCCGCGCCGCAACTAATGAAAAACTGTTTTTT
D: -
V: TRBV7-9
J: TRBJ1-4
size: -

CDR3: CASSLGTGTNYGYTF
DNA: TGTGCCAGCAGCTTAGGGACAGGGACTAACTATGGCTACACCTTC
D: TRBD1
V: TRBV7-2
J: TRBJ1-2
size: -

CDR3: CASSVQVSYEQYF
DNA: TGTGCCAGCAGTGTACAGGTATCCTACGAGCAGTACTTC
D: -
V: TRBV12-3/TRBV12-4
J: TRBJ2-7
size: -

CDR3: CSAPKGAGEQFF
DNA: TGCAGTGCTCCAAAGGGGGCGGGTGAGCAGTTCTTC
D: TRBD1
V: TRBV20-1
J: TRBJ2-1
size: few

CDR3: CATSAAGSDGKLFF
DNA: TGCGCCACCTCGGCGGCAGGGTCGGATGGAAAACTGTTTTTT
D: -
V: TRBV10-1
J: TRBJ1-4
size: -

CDR3: CSARDWSAVYGYTF
DNA: TGCAGTGCTAGAGATTGGTCGGCAGTCTATGGCTACACCTTC
D: -
V: TRBV20-1
J: TRBJ1-2
size: few

CDR3: CASSLGGRGLGEQFF
DNA: TGTGCCAGCAGCTTAGGGGGCCGGGGTTTGGGTGAGCAGTTCTTC
D: -
V: TRBV13
J: TRBJ2-1
size: -

CDR3: CSVVGQGARGYTF
DNA: TGCAGCGTTGTTGGACAGGGGGCGCGCGGCTACACCTTC
D: TRBD1
V: TRBV29-1
J: TRBJ1-2
size: many

CDR3: CSVKGAVDLSYDQYF
DNA: TGCAGCGTCAAAGGGGCGGTCGACCTTTCCTACGACCAGTACTTC
D: -
V: TRBV29-1
J: TRBJ2-7
size: -

CDR3: CASSSRPGTSGISSYNEQFF
DNA: TGCGCCAGCAGCTCCCGTCCCGGGACTAGCGGGATCAGCTCCTACAATGAGCAGTTCTTC
D: TRBD2
V: TRBV5-1
J: TRBJ2-1
size: few

CDR3: CASSPPGGTQYF
DNA: TGTGCCAGCAGCCCTCCGGGAGGGACCCAGTACTTC
D: TRBD2
V: TRBV5-8
J: TRBJ2-5
size: few

CDR3: CASSLALGTPSREQFF
DNA: TGTGCCAGCAGCTTGGCGTTAGGGACTCCCTCCCGGGAGCAGTTCTTC
D: -
V: TRBV5-6
J: TRBJ2-1
size: -

CDR3: CASSAGRYTF
DNA: TGTGCCAGCAGTGCGGGACGGTACACCTTC
D: -
V: TRBV2
J: TRBJ1-2
size: few

CDR3: CSARDLRFGTSFSRGEQYF
DNA: TGCAGTGCTAGAGATCTAAGATTTGGGACCAGCTTTAGCCGAGGGGAGCAGTACTTC
D: -
V: TRBV20-1
J: TRBJ2-5
size: -

CDR3: CASRTSASPGISPLHF
DNA: TGTGCCAGCAGGACCTCCGCGTCACCTGGGATCTCACCCCTCCACTTT
D: -
V: TRBV2
J: TRBJ1-6
size: once

CDR3: CASSPVGALGDSPLHF
DNA: TGTGCCAGCAGCCCGGTGGGGGCGCTCGGTGATTCACCCCTCCACTTT
D: -
V: TRBV11-2
J: TRBJ1-6
size: once

CDR3: CASSWGQGRDGYTF
DNA: TGTGCCAGCAGCTGGGGACAGGGGCGGGATGGCTACACCTTC
D: TRBD1
V: TRBV7-9
J: TRBJ1-2
size: -

CDR3: CASSSQGPYRRNTIYF
DNA: TGTGCCAGCAGTTCGCAAGGTCCCTATCGAAGAAACACCATATATTTT
D: -
V: TRBV27
J: TRBJ1-3
size: once

CDR3: CASRPPKQETQYF
DNA: TGTGCCAGCAGACCTCCTAAGCAAGAGACCCAGTACTTC
D: -
V: TRBV6-6
J: TRBJ2-5
size: -

CDR3: CASSYSTGGIGETQYF
DNA: TGTGCCAGCAGTTACTCGACAGGGGGCATTGGGGAGACCCAGTACTTC
D: TRBD1
V: TRBV6-6
J: TRBJ2-5
size: few

CDR3: CSARAQIRANQETQYF
DNA: TGCAGTGCTAGAGCTCAAATTCGAGCGAACCAAGAGACCCAGTACTTC
D: -
V: TRBV20-1
J: TRBJ2-5
size: -

CDR3: CASSPPGLAGINEQFF
DNA: TGTGCCAGCAGCCCGCCGGGGCTAGCGGGCATTAATGAGCAGTTCTTC
D: TRBD2
V: TRBV5-5
J: TRBJ2-1
size: few

CDR3: CASSYPAETQYF
DNA: TGTGCCAGCAGTTACCCGGCAGAGACCCAGTACTTC
D: -
V: TRBV6-2/TRBV6-3
J: TRBJ2-5
size: -

CDR3: CASSEGVEQYF
DNA: TGTGCCAGCTCAGAAGGGGTCGAGCAGTACTTC
D: -
V: TRBV18
J: TRBJ2-7
size: -

CDR3: CASSQEPGHNQPQHF
DNA: TGCGCCAGCAGCCAAGAGCCAGGGCATAATCAGCCCCAGCATTTT
D: -
V: TRBV4-1
J: TRBJ1-5
size: -

CDR3: CASSLPSGGEQFF
DNA: TGTGCCAGCAGTCTTCCTAGCGGGGGAGAGCAGTTCTTC
D: TRBD2
V: TRBV2
J: TRBJ2-1
size: few

CDR3: CSAGQGYEAFF
DNA: TGCAGCGCCGGACAGGGGTATGAAGCTTTCTTT
D: TRBD1
V: TRBV29-1
J: TRBJ1-1
size: few

CDR3: CASSPGHPNTGELFF
DNA: TGCGCCAGCAGTCCGGGACATCCGAACACCGGGGAGCTGTTTTTT
D: -
V: TRBV5-1
J: TRBJ2-2
size: -

CDR3: CSVGGNYEQYF
DNA: TGCAGCGTTGGTGGGAACTACGAGCAGTACTTC
D: -
V: TRBV29-1
J: TRBJ2-7
size: many

CDR3: CATSDPTSGSGDDSYEQYF
DNA: TGTGCCACCAGTGACCCGACTAGCGGGAGCGGGGACGACTCCTACGAGCAGTACTTC
D: TRBD2
V: TRBV24-1
J: TRBJ2-7
size: -

CDR3: CASSQEIDRGYTF
DNA: TGTGCCAGCAGCCAAGAGATCGACAGGGGCTACACCTTC
D: -
V: TRBV3-1
J: TRBJ1-2
size: few

CDR3: CASSQGGLHTPADTQYF
DNA: TGCGCCAGCAGCCAAGGGGGGCTACATACCCCCGCAGATACGCAGTATTTT
D: -
V: TRBV4-1
J: TRBJ2-3
size: -

CDR3: CASSASGSTEAFF
DNA: TGTGCCAGCAGCGCCTCAGGGTCCACTGAAGCTTTCTTT
D: -
V: TRBV9
J: TRBJ1-1
size: few

CDR3: CASSELPLAGGEDNEQFF
DNA: TGCGCCAGCAGTGAGTTGCCCCTAGCGGGAGGGGAGGACAATGAGCAGTTCTTC
D: TRBD2
V: TRBV10-2
J: TRBJ2-1
size: -

CDR3: CASSVSPGTGTYEQYF
DNA: TGTGCCAGCAGCGTTTCACCCGGGACAGGGACCTACGAGCAGTACTTC
D: TRBD1
V: TRBV9
J: TRBJ2-7
size: few

CDR3: CASSLAPYSTDTQYF
DNA: TGTGCCAGCAGCTTAGCCCCATACTCCACAGATACGCAGTATTTT
D: -
V: TRBV7-8
J: TRBJ2-3
size: -

CDR3: CSARQREGAYEQYF
DNA: TGCAGTGCTAGACAGCGGGAGGGGGCCTACGAGCAGTACTTC
D: TRBD2
V: TRBV20-1
J: TRBJ2-7
size: few

CDR3: CASSMKRVNQPQHF
DNA: TGTGCCAGTAGTATGAAGAGGGTCAATCAGCCCCAGCATTTT
D: -
V: TRBV19
J: TRBJ1-5
size: few

CDR3: CASSGQGAEQFF
DNA: TGCGCCAGCAGTGGGCAGGGTGCTGAGCAGTTCTTC
D: -
V: TRBV5-1
J: TRBJ2-1
size: -

CDR3: CASCRYGYTF
DNA: TGTGCCAGCTGTCGTTATGGCTACACCTTC
D: -
V: TRBV25-1
J: TRBJ1-2
size: -

CDR3: CSARDLRQPGANVLTF
DNA: TGCAGTGCTAGAGATCTGAGGCAGCCCGGGGCCAACGTCCTGACTTTC
D: -
V: TRBV20-1
J: TRBJ2-6
size: -

CDR3: CSENGRAGQETQYF
DNA: TGCAGCGAAAACGGGAGGGCAGGGCAAGAGACCCAGTACTTC
D: TRBD2
V: TRBV29-1
J: TRBJ2-5
size: -

CDR3: CASSWGQTKGEQYF
DNA: TGTGCCAGCAGCTGGGGACAGACAAAGGGCGAGCAGTACTTC
D: TRBD1
V: TRBV2
J: TRBJ2-7
size: -

CDR3: CASSWGLAGGPSETQYF
DNA: TGTGCCAGCAGTTGGGGACTAGCGGGAGGGCCCTCAGAGACCCAGTACTTC
D: TRBD2
V: TRBV6-5
J: TRBJ2-5
size: -

CDR3: CAWSPTVTGGFYYGYTF
DNA: TGTGCCTGGAGCCCGACCGTAACAGGGGGTTTCTACTATGGCTACACCTTC
D: TRBD1
V: TRBV30
J: TRBJ1-2
size: -

CDR3: CASSSDRVSSYNERFF
DNA: TGTGCCAGTAGCAGTGACAGGGTAAGCTCCTACAATGAGCGGTTCTTC
D: TRBD1
V: TRBV19
J: TRBJ2-1
size: -

CDR3: CASSQDTGYGELFF
DNA: TGTGCCAGCAGCCAAGATACCGGGTACGGGGAGCTGTTTTTT
D: -
V: TRBV14
J: TRBJ2-2
size: -

CDR3: CASSLGGGGAYNEQFF
DNA: TGTGCCAGCAGCTTAGGAGGCGGGGGGGCCTACAATGAGCAGTTCTTC
D: TRBD2
V: TRBV7-6
J: TRBJ2-1
size: few

CDR3: CPVDSRPYEQYF
DNA: TGTCCCGTTGACAGCCGCCCCTACGAGCAGTACTTC
D: -
V: TRBV21-1
J: TRBJ2-7
size: -

CDR3: CASSVTGTDSNQPQHF
DNA: TGCGCCAGCAGCGTTACCGGGACAGATAGCAATCAGCCCCAGCATTTT
D: TRBD1
V: TRBV4-1
J: TRBJ1-5
size: -

CDR3: CASSDAIDEAFF
DNA: TGTGCCAGCAGTGATGCAATAGATGAAGCTTTCTTT
D: -
V: TRBV2
J: TRBJ1-1
size: -

CDR3: CASSPPGLAESYEQYF
DNA: TGTGCCAGCTCACCACCGGGACTAGCTGAGTCCTACGAGCAGTACTTC
D: TRBD2
V: TRBV18
J: TRBJ2-7
size: -

CDR3: CSARDPSPSQETQYF
DNA: TGCAGTGCTAGAGATCCTTCTCCCAGCCAAGAGACCCAGTACTTC
D: -
V: TRBV20-1
J: TRBJ2-5
size: -

CDR3: CAIQAGTMSPLHF
DNA: TGTGCCATTCAGGCGGGGACGATGTCACCCCTCCACTTT
D: -
V: TRBV6-6
J: TRBJ1-6
size: -